This T cell receptor beta chain was recovered during a study of neurological immune-mediated disorders. Notes on the study in general: No CDR3 amino acid sequences recurred among expanded clones across subjects, suggesting private repertoires in all groups.

cDNA synthesis was performed by 5'RACE with 10-nucleotide random UMIs. TCRdb passed the 5' RACE reads through MiXCR, listing each CDR3 protein once. Found here are some 60,000 distinct CDR3 sequences, 3.5% to 4.5% of them singletons; the top ten hold roughly 2%. Turning to this clonotype: The target antigen is unknown.

The ends were cut back, 1 base at V and 5 bases at J, with 15 bases in the middle. CDR1 is SGHVS and CDR2 is FQNEAQ in the germline V gene. This CDR3 is built from 16 residues. This clonotype was sampled from a woman aged 50 to 60 with multiple sclerosis. The sample consisted of PBMCs. The chain employs TRBV7-8 and TRBJ2-1; a possible D gene is TRBD1 (6 bases). The CDR3 loop reads CASSLVAGQSNNEQFF. The CDR3 nucleotides read TGTGCCAGCAGCTTAGTCGCTGGACAGTCCAACAATGAGCAGTTCTTC. The full variable domain, in which reference TRBV7-8 and TRBJ2-1 provide the parts outside the CDR3, is GAGVSQSPRYKVAKRGQDVALRCDPISGHVSLFWYQQALGQGPEFLTYFQNEAQLDKSGLPSDRFFAERPEGSVSTLKIQRTQQEDSAVYLCASSLVAGQSNNEQFFGPGTRLTVL.